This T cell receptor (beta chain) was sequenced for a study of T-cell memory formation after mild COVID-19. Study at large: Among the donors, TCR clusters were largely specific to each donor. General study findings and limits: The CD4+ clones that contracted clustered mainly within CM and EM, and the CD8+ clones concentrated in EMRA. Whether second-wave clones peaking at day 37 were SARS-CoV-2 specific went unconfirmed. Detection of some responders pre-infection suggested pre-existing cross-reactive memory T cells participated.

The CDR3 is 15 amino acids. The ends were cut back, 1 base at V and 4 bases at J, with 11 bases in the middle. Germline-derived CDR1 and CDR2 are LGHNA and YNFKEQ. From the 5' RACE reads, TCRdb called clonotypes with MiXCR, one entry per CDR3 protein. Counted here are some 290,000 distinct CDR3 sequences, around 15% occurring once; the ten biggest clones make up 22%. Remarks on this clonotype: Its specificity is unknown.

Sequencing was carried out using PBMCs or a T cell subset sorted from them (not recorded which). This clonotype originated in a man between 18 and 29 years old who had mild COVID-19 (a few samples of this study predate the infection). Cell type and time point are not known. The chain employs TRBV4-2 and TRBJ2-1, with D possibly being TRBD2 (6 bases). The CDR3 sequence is CASSQGLALYNEQFF. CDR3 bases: TGTGCCAGCAGCCAAGGGCTAGCGCTTTACAATGAGCAGTTCTTC.